This T cell receptor (beta chain) emerged from a study of shared clonotypes between healthy human individuals. TCRdb's table, derived via immunoSEQ multiplex PCR, lists solely in-frame clones and lacks some. In the table there are about 750,000 clones, 85% to 95% of which are singletons. Terminally differentiated effector memory CD45RA+ cells were left out of the naive CD8 fraction, which was CD45RO-negative and positively selected for CCR7. This clonotype was sampled from a man in his thirties or forties in good health. The sample consisted of naive CD8+ T cells sorted from blood.

The chain's CDR3 is CASSLLEGDNPRVYNEQFF. The CDR3 DNA reads TGTGCCAGCAGTTTACTTGAGGGCGATAATCCTCGGGTATACAATGAGCAGTTCTTC. The J gene is TRBJ2-1, the V gene TRBV27; tentative D call: TRBD2 (5 bases). The V and J ends lost 2 bases and 4 bases respectively, with 24 bases between them. The germline V gene has CDR1 MNHEY and CDR2 SMNVEV (reference sequence). This CDR3 spans 19 amino acids.